The subject of this entry is one TCR beta chain. The CDR3 length is 15 residues. The V and J ends lost 0 bases and 3 bases, in that order; junction bases with no gene match: 2. CDR1 is LNHDA and CDR2 is SQIVND in the germline V gene (reference sequence). Seattle patients were enrolled while actively infected and followed longitudinally. This entry comes from a study of blood T cell repertoires in COVID-19. At the level of the study: The study drew acute and convalescent COVID-19 samples from the United States, Italy and Spain. Sources were T cells, B-cell-depleted T cells, or PBMCs; the material itself was cDNA or gDNA.

Original data processing: How many nucleated cells were present was estimated from reference gene primer amplification. Generated by immunoSEQ multiplex PCR, the TCRdb table keeps only in-frame clones and is missing some. Clone size and the V and J calls come from that table; the DNA yielded D and trimming. The sample contains some 270,000 clones, about 85% of which appear only once. The clonotype comes from a human donor with COVID-19, enrolled during active disease. The donor label of this sample is uncertain. Sequenced: peripheral blood. The chain couples TRBV19 to TRBJ2-7; 10 nucleotides agree with TRBD1. In DNA form, the CDR3 reads TGTGCCAGTAGTATAGAGGGACAGGGGTTCTACGAGCAGTACTTC. It specifies CASSIEGQGFYEQYF.